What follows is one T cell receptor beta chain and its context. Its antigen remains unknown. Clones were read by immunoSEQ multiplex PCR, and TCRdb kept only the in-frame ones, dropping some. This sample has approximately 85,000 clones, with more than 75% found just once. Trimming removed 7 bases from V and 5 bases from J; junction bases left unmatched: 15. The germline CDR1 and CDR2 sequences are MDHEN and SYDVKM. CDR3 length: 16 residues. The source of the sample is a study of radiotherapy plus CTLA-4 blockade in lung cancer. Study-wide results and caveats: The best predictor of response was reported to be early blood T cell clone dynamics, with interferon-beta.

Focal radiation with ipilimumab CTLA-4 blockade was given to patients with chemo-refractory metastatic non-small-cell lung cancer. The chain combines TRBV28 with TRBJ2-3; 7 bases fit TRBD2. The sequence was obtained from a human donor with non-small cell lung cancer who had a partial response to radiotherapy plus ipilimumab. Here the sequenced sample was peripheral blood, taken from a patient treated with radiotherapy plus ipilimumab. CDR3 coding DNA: TGTGCCAGCACCGTAGGCTTATCGGGGGGTAGAGATACGCAGTATTTT. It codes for CASTVGLSGGRDTQYF.